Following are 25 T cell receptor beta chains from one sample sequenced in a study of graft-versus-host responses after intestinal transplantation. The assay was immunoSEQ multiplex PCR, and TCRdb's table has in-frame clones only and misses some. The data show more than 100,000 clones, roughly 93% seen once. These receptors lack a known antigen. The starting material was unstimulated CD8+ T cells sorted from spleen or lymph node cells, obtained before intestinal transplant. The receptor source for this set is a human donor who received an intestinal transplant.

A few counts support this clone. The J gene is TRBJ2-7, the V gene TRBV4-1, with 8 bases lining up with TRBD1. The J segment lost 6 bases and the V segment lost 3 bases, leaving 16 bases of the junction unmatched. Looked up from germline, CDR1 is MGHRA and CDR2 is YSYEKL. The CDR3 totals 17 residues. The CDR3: CASSHIDGTGYYTEQYF. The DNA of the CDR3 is TGCGCCAGCAGCCATATCGACGGGACAGGTTATTACACCGAGCAGTACTTC.

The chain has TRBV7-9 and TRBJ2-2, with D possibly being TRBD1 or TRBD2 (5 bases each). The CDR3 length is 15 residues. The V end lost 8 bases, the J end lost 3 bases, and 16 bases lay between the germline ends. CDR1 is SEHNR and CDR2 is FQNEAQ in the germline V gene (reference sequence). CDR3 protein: CASGTSGRYTGELFF. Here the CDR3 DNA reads TGTGCCAGCGGTACCTCGGGACGGTACACCGGGGAGCTGTTTTTT.

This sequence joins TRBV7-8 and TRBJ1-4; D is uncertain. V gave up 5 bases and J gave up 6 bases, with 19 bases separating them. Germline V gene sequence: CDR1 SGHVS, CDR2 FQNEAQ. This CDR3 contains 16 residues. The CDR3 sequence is CASSLSTSPIHEKLFF. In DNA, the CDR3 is TGTGCCAGCAGCCTCTCGACATCCCCGATACATGAAAAACTGTTTTTT.

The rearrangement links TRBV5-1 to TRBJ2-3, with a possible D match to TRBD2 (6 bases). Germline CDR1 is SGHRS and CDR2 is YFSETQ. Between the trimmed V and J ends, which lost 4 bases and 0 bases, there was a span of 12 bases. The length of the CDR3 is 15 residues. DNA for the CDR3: TGCGCCAGCAGCCAAGGACTACCTAGCACAGATACGCAGTATTTT. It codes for CASSQGLPSTDTQYF.

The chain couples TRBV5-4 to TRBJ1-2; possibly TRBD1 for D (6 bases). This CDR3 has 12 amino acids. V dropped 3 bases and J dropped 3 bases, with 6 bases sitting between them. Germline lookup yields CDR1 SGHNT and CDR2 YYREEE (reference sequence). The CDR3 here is CASSYRDYGYTF. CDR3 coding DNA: TGTGCCAGCAGCTACAGGGACTATGGCTACACCTTC.

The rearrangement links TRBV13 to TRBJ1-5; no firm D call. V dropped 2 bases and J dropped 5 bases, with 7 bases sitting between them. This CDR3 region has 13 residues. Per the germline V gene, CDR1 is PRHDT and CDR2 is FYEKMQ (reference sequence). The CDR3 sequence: CASSLRGYQPQHF. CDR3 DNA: TGTGCCAGCAGCTTAAGAGGGTATCAGCCCCAGCATTTT.

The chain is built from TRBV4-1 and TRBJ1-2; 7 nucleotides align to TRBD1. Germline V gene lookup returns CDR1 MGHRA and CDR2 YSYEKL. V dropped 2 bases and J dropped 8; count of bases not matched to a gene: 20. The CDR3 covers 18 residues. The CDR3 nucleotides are TGCGCCAGCAGCCAATATCACAGGGGCCCCCTCTTTTCGGGGGGCTACACCTTC. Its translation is CASSQYHRGPLFSGGYTF.

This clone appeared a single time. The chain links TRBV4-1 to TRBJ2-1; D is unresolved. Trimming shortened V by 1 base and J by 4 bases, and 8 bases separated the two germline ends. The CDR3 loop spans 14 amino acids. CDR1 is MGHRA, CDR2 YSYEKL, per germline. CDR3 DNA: TGCGCCAGCAGCCAAGCGACACCATACAATGAGCAGTTCTTC. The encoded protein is CASSQATPYNEQFF.

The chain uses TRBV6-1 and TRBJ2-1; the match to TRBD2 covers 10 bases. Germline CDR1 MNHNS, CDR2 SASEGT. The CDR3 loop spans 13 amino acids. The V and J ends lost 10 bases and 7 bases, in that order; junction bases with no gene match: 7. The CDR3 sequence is CATRGLAWNEQFF. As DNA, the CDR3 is TGTGCCACTCGGGGACTAGCGTGGAATGAGCAGTTCTTC.

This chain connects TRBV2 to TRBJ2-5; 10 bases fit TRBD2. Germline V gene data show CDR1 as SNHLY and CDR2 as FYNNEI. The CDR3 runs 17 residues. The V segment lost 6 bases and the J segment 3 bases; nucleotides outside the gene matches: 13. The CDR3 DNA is TGTGCCAGCAGGGGGCTAGCGGGGGCCCCCCCAGAAGAGACCCAGTACTTC. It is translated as CASRGLAGAPPEETQYF.

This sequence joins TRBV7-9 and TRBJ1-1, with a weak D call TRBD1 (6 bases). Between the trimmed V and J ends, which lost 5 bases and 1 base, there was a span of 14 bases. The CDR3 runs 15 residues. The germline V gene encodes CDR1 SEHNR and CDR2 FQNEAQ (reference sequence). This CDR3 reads CASSTPGTRNTEAFF. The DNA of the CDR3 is TGTGCCAGCAGCACCCCCGGGACAAGGAACACTGAAGCTTTCTTT.

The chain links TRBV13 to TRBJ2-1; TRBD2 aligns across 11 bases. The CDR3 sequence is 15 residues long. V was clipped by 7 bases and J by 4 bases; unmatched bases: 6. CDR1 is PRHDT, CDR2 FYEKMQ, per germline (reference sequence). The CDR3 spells CASTASGGTYNEQFF. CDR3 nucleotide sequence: TGTGCCAGCACCGCTAGCGGGGGGACATACAATGAGCAGTTCTTC.

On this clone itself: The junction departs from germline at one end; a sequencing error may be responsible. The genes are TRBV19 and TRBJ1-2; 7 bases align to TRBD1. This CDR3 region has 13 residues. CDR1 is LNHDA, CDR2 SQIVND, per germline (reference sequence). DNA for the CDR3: TGTGCCAGTAGCCGTACAGTTGGGGACAGTAGTTCCTTC. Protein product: CASSRTVGDSSSF.

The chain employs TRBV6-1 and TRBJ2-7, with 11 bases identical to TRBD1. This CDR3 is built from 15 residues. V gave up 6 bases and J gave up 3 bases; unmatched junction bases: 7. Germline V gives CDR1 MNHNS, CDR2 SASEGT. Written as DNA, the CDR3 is TGTGCCAGCAGCGAACCGGGACAGGGGGACTACGAGCAGTACTTC. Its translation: CASSEPGQGDYEQYF.

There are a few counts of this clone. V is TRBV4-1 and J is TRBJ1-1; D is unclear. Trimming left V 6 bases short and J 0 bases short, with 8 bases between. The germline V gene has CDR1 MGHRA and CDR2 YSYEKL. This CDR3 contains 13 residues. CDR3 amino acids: CASRHRLNTEAFF. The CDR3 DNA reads TGCGCCAGCAGGCACAGATTGAACACTGAAGCTTTCTTT.

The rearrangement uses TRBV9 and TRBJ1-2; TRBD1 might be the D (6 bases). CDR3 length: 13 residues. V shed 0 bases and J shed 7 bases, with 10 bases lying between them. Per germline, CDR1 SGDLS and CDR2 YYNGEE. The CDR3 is CASSVVQGTGYTF. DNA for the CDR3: TGTGCCAGCAGCGTAGTTCAGGGGACTGGCTACACCTTC.

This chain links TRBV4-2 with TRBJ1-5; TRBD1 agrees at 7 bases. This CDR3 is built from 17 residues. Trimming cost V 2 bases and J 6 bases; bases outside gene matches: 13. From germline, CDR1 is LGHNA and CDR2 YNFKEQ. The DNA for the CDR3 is TGTGCCAGCAGCCAAACTCAGGGGGTAGGAAGGAGTCAGCCCCAGCATTTT. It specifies CASSQTQGVGRSQPQHF.

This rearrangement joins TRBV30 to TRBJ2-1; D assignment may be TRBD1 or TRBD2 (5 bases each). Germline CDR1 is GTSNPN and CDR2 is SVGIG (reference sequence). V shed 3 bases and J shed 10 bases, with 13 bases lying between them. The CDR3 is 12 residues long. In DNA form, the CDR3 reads TGTGCCTGGAGCCCGGGTCGGGGCGAGCAGTTCTTC. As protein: CAWSPGRGEQFF.

CDR3 loop: CAWSSGTLGNQPQHF. The DNA of the CDR3 is TGTGCCTGGAGTTCCGGGACTCTTGGCAATCAGCCCCAGCATTTT. The chain has TRBV30 and TRBJ1-5; TRBD1 might be the D (5 bases). CDR1 is GTSNPN and CDR2 is SVGIG in the germline V gene (reference sequence). Trimming removed 2 bases at V and 2 bases at J, with 13 bases between. The CDR3 sequence is 15 residues long.

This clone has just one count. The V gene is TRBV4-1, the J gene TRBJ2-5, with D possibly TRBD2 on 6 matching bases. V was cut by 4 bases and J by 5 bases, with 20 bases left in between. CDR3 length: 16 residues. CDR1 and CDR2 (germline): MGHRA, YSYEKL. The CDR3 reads CASSRLIVGGGETQYF. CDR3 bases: TGCGCCAGCAGCCGTCTAATAGTCGGGGGTGGGGAGACCCAGTACTTC.

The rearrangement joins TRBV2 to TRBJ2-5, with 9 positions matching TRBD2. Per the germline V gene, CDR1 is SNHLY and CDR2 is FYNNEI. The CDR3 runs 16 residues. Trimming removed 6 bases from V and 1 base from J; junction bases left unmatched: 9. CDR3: CASSPGNSGGQETQYF. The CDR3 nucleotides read TGTGCCAGCAGCCCCGGGAATAGCGGGGGCCAAGAGACCCAGTACTTC.

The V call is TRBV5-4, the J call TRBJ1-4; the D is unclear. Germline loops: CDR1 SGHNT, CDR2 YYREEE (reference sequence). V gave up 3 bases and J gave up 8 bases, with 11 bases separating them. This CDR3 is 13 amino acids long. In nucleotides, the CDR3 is TGTGCCAGCAGCTCCACGGGGAAGGAAAAACTGTTTTTT. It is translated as CASSSTGKEKLFF.

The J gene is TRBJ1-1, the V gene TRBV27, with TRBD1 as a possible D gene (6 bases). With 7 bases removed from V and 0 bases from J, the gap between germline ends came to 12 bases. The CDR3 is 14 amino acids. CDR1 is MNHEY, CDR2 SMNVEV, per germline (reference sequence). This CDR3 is CASIPGGLNTEAFF. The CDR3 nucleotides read TGTGCCAGCATCCCGGGGGGGCTGAACACTGAAGCTTTCTTT.

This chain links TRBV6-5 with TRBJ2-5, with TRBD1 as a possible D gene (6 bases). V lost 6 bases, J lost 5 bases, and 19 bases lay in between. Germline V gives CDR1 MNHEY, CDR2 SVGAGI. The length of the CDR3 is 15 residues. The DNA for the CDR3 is TGTGCCAGCAGCCCCGAGGCTGGGGGCGGGGAGACCCAGTACTTC. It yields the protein CASSPEAGGGETQYF.

The CDR3 here is CASSSGDRDNEQYF. CDR3 DNA: TGTGCCAGCAGCTCAGGAGACAGGGACAACGAGCAGTACTTC. The genes are TRBV5-6 and TRBJ2-7; TRBD1 aligns across 7 bases. The CDR3 contains 14 residues. CDR1 SGHDT and CDR2 YYEEEE come from the germline V gene. Trimming took 3 bases from V and 5 from J; bases not matched to a gene: 8. The full variable domain, with the rest looked up from reference TRBV5-6 and TRBJ2-7, is DAGVTQSPTHLIKTRGQQVTLRCSPKSGHDTVSWYQQALGQGPQFIFQYYEEEERQRGNFPDRFSGHQFPNYSSELNVNALLLGDSALYLCASSSGDRDNEQYFGPGTRLTVT.